The following is a T cell receptor (beta chain) sequence with its context. Its specific antigen is unknown. Base quality data are lacking; no much larger clone is found one base away. TCRbeta CDR3 regions were amplified from genomic DNA by means of the immunoSEQ Assay, a bias-controlled multiplex PCR. Under the source paper's analysis protocol: The number of nucleated cells in each sample was estimated from the amplification of reference gene primers within the assay. To quantify the absolute abundance of each unique TCRbeta CDR3 rearrangement, sequence reads were collapsed and filtered. For each sample, productive Simpson clonality was calculated as the square root of Simpson's diversity index over productive rearrangements. TCRdb obtained this table from immuneACCESS and retained in-frame rearrangements with V and J assigned. These tables miss some clones; where compared with another copy, unresolved V genes account for less than half of the shortfall, and the remainder is unexplained. The DNA gave D and trimming, while V, J and clone size come from that table. The sample table shows around 280,000 clones, and 85% are seen once. The top ten constitute 4% to 5% of the sample.

Collaborating institutions collected whole blood in K2EDTA tubes following their own protocols. For TCRbeta analysis, collaborators shipped samples as frozen whole blood, isolated PBMCs, or DNA extracted from either of those sample types. The data stem from a study of blood T cell repertoires in COVID-19 (dated by TCRdb to the early 2020s). For the study in its entirety: Samples covering the acute and convalescent phases of COVID-19 were provided by collaborators in the United States, Italy and Spain. Deeply sampled blood TCRbeta repertoires from subjects exposed to, actively infected with, or recovered from COVID-19 were included in the dataset. The samples were drawn from the first 160 participants of the ongoing ImmuneRACE study and from roughly 1,300 subjects provided by 6 global collaborators. The repertoires were made available in a free public database intended to serve as a resource for research on the immune response to SARS-CoV-2. The material from the prospective study consisted of cDNA or gDNA derived from T cells, B-cell-depleted T cells, or PBMCs. Where HLA class I and class II types were available, the types were taken from metadata supplied by the sample provider, not from assay-based typing. Nearly every sample came with metadata listing a de-identified subject ID, COVID-19 status, age in years and sex.

What the research found in general, with its limitations: The quantity of clinical and demographic metadata differed by source and by participant and was supplied without curation.

CDR1 MDHEN and CDR2 SYDVKM are derived from the germline V gene. Germline trimming: 4 bases from V, 1 base from J; junction bases outside gene matches: 2. The CDR3 measures 15 amino acids from cysteine to phenylalanine. Only the CDR3 region is kept as DNA, spanning 45 bases read in frame from base 1. The TCR comes from a woman aged 45 to 65 with active or convalescent COVID-19. This sequence uses TRBV28 and TRBJ2-7; 12 bases in the middle match TRBD2. The specimen sequenced was peripheral blood. The nucleotide sequence is given as TGTGCCAGCAGTTATGGACTAGCGGGATCCTACGAGCAGTACTTC. Its coded protein is CASSYGLAGSYEQYF.